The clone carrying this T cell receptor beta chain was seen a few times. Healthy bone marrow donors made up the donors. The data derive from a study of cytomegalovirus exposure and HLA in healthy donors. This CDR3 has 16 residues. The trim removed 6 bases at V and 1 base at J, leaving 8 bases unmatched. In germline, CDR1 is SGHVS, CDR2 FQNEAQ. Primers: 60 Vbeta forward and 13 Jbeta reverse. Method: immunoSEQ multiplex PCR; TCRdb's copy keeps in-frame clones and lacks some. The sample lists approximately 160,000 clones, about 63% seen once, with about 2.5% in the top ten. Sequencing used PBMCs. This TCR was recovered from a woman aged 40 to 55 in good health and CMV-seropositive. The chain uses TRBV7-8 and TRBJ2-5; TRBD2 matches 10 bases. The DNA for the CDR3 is TGTGCCAGCAGTTCCGGACTAGCGGAGACCCAAGAGACCCAGTACTTC. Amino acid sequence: CASSSGLAETQETQYF.